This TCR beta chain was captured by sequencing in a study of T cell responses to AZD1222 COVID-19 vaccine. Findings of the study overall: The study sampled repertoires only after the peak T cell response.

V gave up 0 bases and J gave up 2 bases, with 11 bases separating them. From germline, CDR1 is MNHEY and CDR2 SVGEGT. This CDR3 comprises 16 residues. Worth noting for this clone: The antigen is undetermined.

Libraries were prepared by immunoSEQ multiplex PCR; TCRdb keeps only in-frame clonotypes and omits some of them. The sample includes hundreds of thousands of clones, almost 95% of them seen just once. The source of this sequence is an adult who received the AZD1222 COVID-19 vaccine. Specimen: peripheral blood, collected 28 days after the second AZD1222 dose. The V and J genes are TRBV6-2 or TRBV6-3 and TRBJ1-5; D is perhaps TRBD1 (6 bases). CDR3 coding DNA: TGTGCCAGCAGTTACTCAAGGGGGTATCGCAATCAGCCCCAGCATTTT. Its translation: CASSYSRGYRNQPQHF.